What follows describes a single TCR beta chain. Which antigen it targets is not known. No per-base quality is available; no much larger clone lies one base away. The method behind the library was 5' RACE. The sequencing machine was an Illumina HiSeq 2500. A second about 7 to 12 cycle PCR used a sample-barcoded 5' primer and a J-beta primer mix. A unique molecular identifier was introduced onto each TCR beta cDNA molecule by a template-switch 5' adaptor carrying 12 random nucleotides. Each sample yielded at least 3 million CDR3-containing paired-end reads. First-strand cDNA was synthesized from all RNA with the Mint cDNA synthesis kit, primed by a TRBC-specific oligonucleotide. Following uracil-DNA glycosylase treatment, a first 18-cycle PCR with universal primers M1SS and BC2_uni_R was performed on all cDNA. The authors' analysis ran thus. Each sample was normalized by randomly selecting 1 million high-quality reads, each carrying a distinct molecular identifier. Reads with shared molecular identifiers were discarded instead of being binned into consensus sequences. MiTCR, with a Q25 quality threshold and the strictest error-elimination algorithm, was used for CDR3 identification, clonotype clustering and error correction. A nonparametric unseen species model using Euler transformation provided a lower-bound estimate of total TCR beta diversity. TCRdb reworked the public reads: Q25 trimming with fastp, MiXCR clone assembly, productive beta chains retained. A single entry per CDR3 protein holds the most common genes and DNA from its merged rows. Clone size and V and J calls follow TCRdb, not the original study. The sample table lists around 1,500,000 distinct CDR3 sequences, roughly 40% of them with a count of one. The ten most abundant clones make up under 8% of the sample.

The sample is drawn from a study of blood T cells in healthy people across ages (dated by TCRdb to between 2014 and 2017). About the study as a whole: In model experiments, template switching captured about one uniquely barcoded TCR beta cDNA molecule for every two T cells. Age-related changes in TCR beta repertoire diversity were measured in the study by deep sequencing normalized with unique cDNA molecular identifiers. The donors were split into four age groups: young (average 16 years), middle-aged (roughly 39), aged (over 55) and long-lived (under 90). Donors of different ages were randomly distributed across sequencing lanes to avoid experimental bias. Two additional independent replicas of 1 million unique cDNA reads from the same blood draw were analyzed for two donors (one aged 18 to 30 and one aged 80 or older). Beyond this particular receptor, the publication reports: As age increased, observed TCR beta diversity per million T cells dropped in a roughly linear way, and a significant reduction was already evident by age 40. There was a strong correlation between observed TCR beta diversity and the percentage of naive T cells measured by flow cytometry. Conclusive comparison of naive and antigen-experienced compartments was prevented by the profiling of bulk unsorted PBMCs. Because the CMV infection status of the donors was unknown, age-related changes in expanded clonotypes may potentially have been confounded. The long-lived group showed more naive CD4+ T cells, fewer expanded clones and increased TCR diversity than the aged group, suggesting age selection. Estimates of total diversity based on one million sequenced T cells were considered lower bounds and underestimates.

From a lookup of the germline V gene (reference sequence), CDR1 and CDR2 are WNHNN and SYGVQD. From the cysteine up to the phenylalanine, the CDR3 has a length of 17 residues. Just the 51-base CDR3 DNA is kept, in frame starting at base 1. V loses 6 bases at its end and J loses 4 bases; junction bases beyond the gene matches: 6. Systemically healthy Caucasian individuals from Russia, some 36 in total and aged roughly 6 to 95 years, were included as donors. Approximately 11 milliliters of peripheral blood were drawn from each donor into EDTA-treated Vacutainer tubes. Ficoll-Paque density-gradient centrifugation was used to isolate PBMCs, with at least 6.5 million obtained per sample. Total RNA, at least 6 micrograms per sample, was extracted from PBMCs with Trizol reagent. For every donor, flow cytometry on a PBMC aliquot measured the percentage of naive CD45RAhigh/CD27high T cells.

The chain is encoded by TRBV10-1 joined to TRBJ2-2, with 15 middle bases fitting TRBD2. The sequencing sample was made of blood. This sequence originates from a woman aged 18-29 years in good health. Here the CDR3 is given as CASSGLAGGPGTGELFF. The sequence in DNA is TGCGCCAGCAGCGGACTAGCGGGAGGGCCGGGCACCGGGGAGCTGTTTTTT.